A single sample gave rise to the 16 T cell receptor beta chains below, sequenced in a study of shared clonotypes between healthy human individuals. TCRdb keeps only in-frame clones here, not all; method: immunoSEQ multiplex PCR. The sample has a few hundred thousand clones; around 77% are singletons. The sequenced material came from PBMCs. These receptors were collected from a woman aged 40 to 50 in good health. Some clones in this sample may be carry-over from other donors' samples.

This clone was detected ten times or more. The J gene is TRBJ2-2, the V gene TRBV6-5; 7 positions agree with TRBD2. Germline CDR1 reads MNHEY; CDR2 reads SVGAGI. The junction had 4 bases not matched to a gene; V was cut back by 6 bases and J by 6 bases. The CDR3 is made up of 13 amino acids. The CDR3 spells CASSPGLAGELFF. The CDR3, as DNA: TGTGCCAGCAGCCCCGGACTAGCCGGGGAGCTGTTTTTT.

The genes are TRBV18 and TRBJ1-1; D not certain. Germline V CDR1 and CDR2: KGHSH, LQKENI. The V gene lost 3 bases and the J gene lost 5 bases, with 10 bases spanning the gap. CDR3 length: 13 amino acids. The DNA of the CDR3 is TGTGCCAGCTCACCTAGGGCGGATACTGAAGCTTTCTTT. It codes for CASSPRADTEAFF.

This chain joins TRBV9 and TRBJ1-4; D might be TRBD1 (5 bases). The CDR3 loop spans 15 amino acids. V lost 4 bases to trimming and J lost 6 bases, with 16 bases between them. Germline CDR1 and CDR2: SGDLS and YYNGEE. Written as DNA, the CDR3 is TGTGCCAGCAGCCAGACCGGGACTTTTGATGAAAAACTGTTTTTT. Protein sequence: CASSQTGTFDEKLFF.

The chain couples TRBV7-2 to TRBJ1-4; 9 bases are a match to TRBD1. The CDR3 totals 15 residues. Germline CDR1 reads SGHTA; CDR2 reads FQGNSA. V dropped 3 bases and J dropped 8; count of bases not matched to a gene: 7. CDR3 DNA sequence: TGTGCCAGCAGCTTGGGTGGGACAGGGAAGGAAAAACTGTTTTTT. Translated: CASSLGGTGKEKLFF.

This chain links TRBV28 with TRBJ2-7; D remains unclear. CDR3 length: 11 residues. Germline values: CDR1 MDHEN, CDR2 SYDVKM. With 6 bases removed from V and 6 bases from J, the gap between germline ends came to 9 bases. The CDR3: CASSPYSEQYF. For the CDR3, the DNA is TGTGCCAGCAGCCCGTATAGCGAGCAGTACTTC.

This rearrangement joins TRBV2 to TRBJ2-1, with TRBD1 identical over 9 bases. This CDR3 region has 16 residues. The J segment lost 5 bases and the V segment lost 4 bases, leaving 9 bases of the junction unmatched. Germline assignment: CDR1 SNHLY and CDR2 FYNNEI. CDR3 amino acids: CASSAVLTGGHNEQFF. The CDR3 DNA reads as TGTGCCAGCAGTGCCGTTCTGACAGGGGGACACAATGAGCAGTTCTTC.

This chain connects TRBV6-1 to TRBJ2-5; weak D call: TRBD1 (6 bases). V was clipped by 3 bases and J by 5 bases, with 16 bases between them. Germline V gene data show CDR1 as MNHNS and CDR2 as SASEGT. The CDR3 totals 15 residues. CDR3 in amino acids: CASSDLGRGTETQYF. The CDR3, as DNA: TGTGCCAGCAGTGACTTGGGCAGGGGTACTGAGACCCAGTACTTC.

This clone turned up a few times. The rearrangement uses TRBV15 and TRBJ2-1; 11 bases fit TRBD2. This CDR3 has 16 residues. V shed 1 base and J 3 bases; nucleotides not matched to a gene: 2. The germline V gene has CDR1 LNHNV and CDR2 YYDKDF (reference sequence). CDR3 in amino acids: CATSRALAGGYNEQFF. The CDR3 nucleotides read TGTGCCACCAGCAGAGCCCTAGCGGGAGGCTACAATGAGCAGTTCTTC.

At least ten counts were recorded for this clone. The V and J genes are TRBV6-6 and TRBJ1-1; the D gene is possibly TRBD1 (6 bases). Trimming took off 4 bases at V and 5 bases at J, with 11 bases between the two ends. From germline, CDR1 is MNHNY and CDR2 SVGAGI (reference sequence). The CDR3 has 13 residues. Here the CDR3 DNA reads TGTGCCAGCAGTTCCAGGGGAAGGACTGAAGCTTTCTTT. Translation gives CASSSRGRTEAFF.

V is TRBV9 and J is TRBJ1-4; perhaps TRBD1 as D (6 bases). This CDR3 region has 13 residues. Germline CDR1 and CDR2: SGDLS and YYNGEE. Trimming pared 3 bases from V and 5 bases from J, leaving 8 bases between. CDR3 residues: CASSGGANEKLFF. The CDR3 coding sequence is TGTGCCAGCAGCGGGGGGGCCAATGAAAAACTGTTTTTT.

The chain carries TRBV7-8 and TRBJ2-7; 11 positions agree with TRBD2. The CDR3 contains 16 residues. Germline V gene data show CDR1 as SGHVS and CDR2 as FQNEAQ. The V segment lost 5 bases and the J segment 5 bases; nucleotides outside the gene matches: 11. CDR3 region: CASSPPRLAGSHEQYF. The CDR3 bases are TGTGCCAGCAGCCCCCCCCGACTAGCGGGAAGCCACGAGCAGTACTTC.

The chain is built from TRBV28 and TRBJ1-1; the match to TRBD1 covers 7 bases. V lost 6 bases and J lost 5; bases outside the gene matches: 9. The CDR3 loop spans 14 amino acids. The V gene's germline CDR1 is MDHEN and CDR2 SYDVKM. DNA for the CDR3: TGTGCCAGCAGCCGCGACAGGGAGGCTACTGAAGCTTTCTTT. The encoded protein is CASSRDREATEAFF.

The CDR3 loop is CASSLASGMREKLFF. DNA for the CDR3: TGTGCCAGCAGCTTAGCATCAGGGATGAGGGAAAAACTGTTTTTT. The chain has TRBV7-2 and TRBJ1-4, with a possible D match to TRBD1 (5 bases). Trimming cost V 0 bases and J 8 bases, with 13 bases left between them. CDR3 length equals 15 residues. Germline V gives CDR1 SGHTA, CDR2 FQGNSA.

The rearrangement joins TRBV28 to TRBJ2-2; TRBD2 aligns across 11 bases. Germline V gene data show CDR1 as MDHEN and CDR2 as SYDVKM. The junction had 10 bases not matched to a gene; V was cut back by 3 bases and J by 7 bases. The CDR3 sequence is 17 residues long. Written as DNA, the CDR3 is TGTGCCAGCAGTTTCCAACGACGACTAGCGGGACACGGGGAGCTGTTTTTT. Protein: CASSFQRRLAGHGELFF.

The rearrangement joins TRBV29-1 to TRBJ2-3; D unresolved. Between the trimmed V and J ends, which lost 5 bases and 6 bases, there was a span of 12 bases. This CDR3 is 12 amino acids long. Germline V gene sequence: CDR1 SQVTM, CDR2 ANQGSEA. The CDR3 DNA follows: TGCAGCGTTATTCTTTTGGCCGATACGCAGTATTTT. It translates to CSVILLADTQYF.

This clone was recorded many times. This sample also contains other DNA sequences that code for the same CDR3. V is TRBV7-9 and J is TRBJ2-7; D possibly corresponds to TRBD1 (5 bases). The CDR3 contains 12 residues. Germline lookup yields CDR1 SEHNR and CDR2 FQNEAQ (reference sequence). V lost 5 bases to trimming and J lost 4 bases, with 9 bases between them. The CDR3 region is CASSIDSYEQYF. The CDR3 DNA reads TGTGCCAGCAGCATCGACAGTTACGAGCAGTACTTC.